The 12 T cell receptor beta chains listed next were all sequenced from one sample in a study of T cells expressing NK-cell markers. TCRdb re-called the 5' RACE reads and catalogs CDR3 proteins one per entry, DNA excluded. In total, the table holds about 460,000 distinct CDR3 sequences. Source material: blood T cells: a sorted CD56 or NKG2C T cell subset, CD4+ or CD8+ T cells, or bulk PBMC T cells (not recorded which). These receptors were obtained from a woman in her forties or fifties in good health.

The gene calls are TRBV15 and TRBJ2-3. CDR1 and CDR2 (germline): LNHNV, YYDKDF (reference sequence). This CDR3 is 15 amino acids long. CDR3: CATSRDLQSTDTQYF.

This chain joins TRBV7-3 and TRBJ2-1; with no DNA, the TCRdb D assignment of TRBD1 cannot be verified. This CDR3 is 17 amino acids long. CDR1 is SGHTA and CDR2 is FQGTGA in the germline V gene. CDR3 amino acids: CASSLRDGGGAYNEQFF.

The genes are TRBV20-1 and TRBJ2-7; TCRdb indicates TRBD2, and absent DNA this call remains unverified. Germline CDR1 DFQATT, CDR2 SNEGSKA (reference sequence). The CDR3 runs to 14 residues. CDR3 region: CSATGLAGSYEQYF.

The gene calls are TRBV27 and TRBJ2-7. In germline, CDR1 is MNHEY, CDR2 SMNVEV (reference sequence). There are 14 residues in the CDR3. The CDR3 spells CASSLAGRAYEQYF.

This rearrangement joins TRBV9 to TRBJ2-7. The CDR3 runs 13 residues. Germline loops: CDR1 SGDLS, CDR2 YYNGEE. The CDR3 is CASSGLNNYEQYF.

The J gene is TRBJ2-5, the V gene TRBV5-1. The CDR3 is 15 residues long. Germline assignment: CDR1 SGHRS and CDR2 YFSETQ. The CDR3 reads CASSLAFSPPETQYF.

The V gene is TRBV27, the J gene TRBJ2-1; TCRdb picks TRBD2, but there is no DNA to check that call. The germline V gene has CDR1 MNHEY and CDR2 SMNVEV (reference sequence). CDR3 size: 16 residues. This CDR3 is CASSLSKLADANEQFF.

V gene TRBV7-9 combines with J gene TRBJ2-5; the D call of TRBD2 rests on TCRdb alone, since no DNA is present to check it. CDR1 is SEHNR and CDR2 is FQNEAQ in the germline V gene (reference sequence). The CDR3 spans 14 residues. The chain's CDR3 is CASAMEAGRETQYF.

J is TRBJ2-7 and V is TRBV29-1. Germline CDR1 reads SQVTM; CDR2 reads ANQGSEA. The CDR3 covers 11 residues. CDR3 loop: CSVSLGYEQYF.

This chain connects TRBV5-1 to TRBJ2-1; TCRdb selects TRBD1, and the lack of DNA leaves this call unchecked. The CDR3 runs 14 residues. Germline loops: CDR1 SGHRS, CDR2 YFSETQ. The CDR3 protein is CASSLQGAYNEQFF.

This rearrangement joins TRBV27 to TRBJ2-4; TCRdb's assignment of TRBD2 cannot be checked, as there is no DNA. CDR1 is MNHEY, CDR2 SMNVEV, per germline (reference sequence). This CDR3 contains 12 residues. The CDR3: CASSLRRGIQYF.

This chain joins TRBV24-1 and TRBJ1-2; absent DNA, TCRdb's TRBD1 call cannot be checked. The germline gives CDR1 KGHDR, CDR2 SFDVKD. There are 13 residues in the CDR3. CDR3 sequence: CATSDPGAYGYTF.